One and the same sample provided the 24 T cell receptor beta chains below, sequenced in a study of cytomegalovirus exposure and HLA in healthy donors (dated by TCRdb to 2016 to 2017). Receptor amplification or capture employed the immunoSEQ multiplex PCR assay. For the multiplex PCR, a mixture combining 60 forward primers for TCR Vbeta segments and 13 reverse primers for TCR Jbeta segments was used. TCRdb took over this immuneACCESS table, retaining in-frame rearrangements with V and J assigned. Such tables are incomplete; in checked studies, under half of the missing clones stem from an unresolved V gene, and the remainder is unexplained. The sample has 150,000 to 250,000 clones on record, about four fifths of them singletons. The ten largest clones take up over 1.5% of the sample. Sequenced input: PBMCs. The receptors stem from a girl between 10 and 17 years old in good health and CMV-seropositive.

There are a few counts of this clone. Other DNA sequences in this specimen translate into the identical CDR3. This rearrangement joins TRBV7-7 to TRBJ2-2, with D unclear. CDR3 size: 16 residues. Germline V lookup: CDR1 SSHAT, CDR2 FNYEAQ (reference sequence). V lost 0 bases, J lost 0 bases, and 8 bases lay in between. In DNA form, the CDR3 reads TGTGCCAGCAGCTTAGCCCCAGGATCGAACACCGGGGAGCTGTTTTTT. This codes for CASSLAPGSNTGELFF.

The sample holds a few counts of this clone. The V and J genes are TRBV5-1 and TRBJ2-7; 10 nucleotides align to TRBD2. The CDR3 runs 14 residues. Germline values: CDR1 SGHRS, CDR2 YFSETQ. V lost 6 bases and J lost 3; bases outside the gene matches: 6. CDR3 sequence (DNA): TGCGCCAGCACACCTAGCGGGGGCTACTACGAGCAGTACTTC. Translation gives CASTPSGGYYEQYF.

The rearrangement uses TRBV29-1 and TRBJ1-3; 7 nucleotides line up with TRBD1. The CDR3 covers 14 residues. Trimming took 4 bases from V and 2 from J; bases not matched to a gene: 5. The germline V gene has CDR1 SQVTM and CDR2 ANQGSEA. The CDR3, as DNA: TGCAGCGTTGGACAGGGAAGTACTGGAAACACCATATATTTT. Encoded protein: CSVGQGSTGNTIYF.

The chain recombines TRBV18 with TRBJ2-1, with D unclear. Per the germline V gene, CDR1 is KGHSH and CDR2 is LQKENI. The CDR3 extends over 13 amino acids. The V end was cut by 3 bases, the J end by 4 bases, with 7 bases between. The CDR3 bases are TGTGCCAGCTCACCGGTCAGTTACAATGAGCAGTTCTTC. Translating gives CASSPVSYNEQFF.

The rearrangement uses TRBV4-3 and TRBJ1-1; possible D gene TRBD1, 6 bases. The V end was cut by 2 bases, the J end by 1 base, with 11 bases between. Germline V lookup: CDR1 LGHNA, CDR2 YSLEER. The CDR3 sequence is 15 residues long. This CDR3 reads CASSQQGLGNTEAFF. Written as DNA, the CDR3 is TGCGCCAGCAGCCAACAGGGGCTTGGGAACACTGAAGCTTTCTTT.

This rearrangement joins TRBV5-1 to TRBJ1-6; 7 nucleotides agree with TRBD1. The ends lost 4 bases at V and 8 bases at J; junction bases unmatched: 6. CDR3 size: 14 residues. Germline CDR1 reads SGHRS; CDR2 reads YFSETQ. CDR3 residues: CASSLTGVDSPLHF. CDR3 coding DNA: TGCGCCAGCAGCCTAACAGGGGTTGATTCACCCCTCCACTTT.

The rearrangement links TRBV19 to TRBJ1-1; D is possibly TRBD1 (6 bases). V lost 3 bases, J lost 3 bases, and 11 bases lay in between. This CDR3 region has 14 residues. CDR1 and CDR2 (germline): LNHDA, SQIVND (reference sequence). The CDR3 DNA sequence: TGTGCCAGTAGTATTTCGGGGGGCCACACTGAAGCTTTCTTT. It codes for CASSISGGHTEAFF.

The chain couples TRBV6-1 to TRBJ1-1; possible D gene TRBD1, 5 bases. The CDR3 contains 15 residues. V was trimmed by 4 bases and J by 9 bases, leaving 21 bases between them. Looked up from germline, CDR1 is MNHNS and CDR2 is SASEGT. CDR3 nucleotides: TGTGCCAGCAGTGCAAAGGGGCCCCAGGAGAAACAAGCTTTCTTT. Its protein is CASSAKGPQEKQAFF.

The V gene is TRBV10-3, the J gene TRBJ2-5, with 11 positions matching TRBD2. The germline CDR1 and CDR2 sequences are ENHRY and SYGVKD. Losses at the gene ends were 6 bases for V and 2 bases for J; bases not matched to a gene: 8. This CDR3 region has 16 residues. The CDR3 loop reads CAISTGLAGGQETQYF. CDR3 sequence (DNA): TGTGCCATCAGCACGGGGCTAGCGGGGGGTCAAGAGACCCAGTACTTC.

This clone has a handful of counts. The chain combines TRBV29-1 with TRBJ2-5, with 7 bases fitting TRBD1. This CDR3 contains 12 residues. Germline V CDR1 and CDR2: SQVTM, ANQGSEA. V shed 4 bases and J 2 bases; nucleotides not matched to a gene: 1. This chain's CDR3 is CSVARGQETQYF. CDR3 bases: TGCAGCGTTGCCAGGGGGCAAGAGACCCAGTACTTC. The full variable domain, in which reference TRBV29-1 and TRBJ2-5 provide the parts outside the CDR3, is SAVISQKPSRDICQRGTSLTIQCQVDSQVTMMFWYRQQPGQSLTLIATANQGSEATYESGFVIDKFPISRPNLTFSTLTVSNMSPEDSSIYLCSVARGQETQYFGPGTRLLVL.

The CDR3 sequence is CASGLGVAGGPGNEQFF. DNA for the CDR3: TGTGCTAGTGGTTTGGGGGTAGCGGGGGGCCCGGGCAATGAGCAGTTCTTC. The chain links TRBV12-5 to TRBJ2-1; 10 bases match TRBD2. Germline-derived CDR1 and CDR2 are LGHNT and FRNRAP. V lost 1 base to trimming and J lost 6 bases; unmatched junction nucleotides: 9. This CDR3 is built from 17 residues. Full variable domain (rest looked up from reference TRBV12-5 and TRBJ2-1): DARVTQTPRHKVTEMGQEVTMRCQPILGHNTVFWYRQTMMQGLELLAYFRNRAPLDDSGMPKDRFSAEMPDATLATLKIQPSEPRDSAVYFCASGLGVAGGPGNEQFFGPGTRLTVL.

The chain links TRBV5-1 to TRBJ2-5, with 9 bases that match TRBD2. CDR1 SGHRS and CDR2 YFSETQ come from the germline V gene. There are 16 residues in the CDR3. After removal of 4 bases from V and 5 bases from J, the junction contained 12 bases not matched to a gene. CDR3 residues: CASSPLAGGPSETQYF. CDR3 in DNA: TGCGCCAGCAGCCCCTTGGCGGGGGGGCCAAGCGAGACCCAGTACTTC.

This sequence joins TRBV27 and TRBJ1-1; D ambiguous. Germline V CDR1 and CDR2: MNHEY, SMNVEV (reference sequence). Trimming shortened V by 5 bases and J by 1 base, and 14 bases separated the two germline ends. The CDR3 has 15 amino acids. This CDR3 reads CASSAHTIQNTEAFF. The CDR3 nucleotides are TGTGCCAGCAGTGCCCACACAATTCAGAACACTGAAGCTTTCTTT.

The rearrangement links TRBV4-3 to TRBJ1-5, with D perhaps matching TRBD1 (6 bases). CDR1 is LGHNA, CDR2 YSLEER, per germline. The CDR3 spans 17 residues. Trimming removed 1 base at V and 3 bases at J, with 16 bases between. The CDR3 spells CASSQVSPTGSNQPQHF. CDR3 coding DNA: TGCGCCAGCAGCCAAGTTTCTCCCACAGGGTCCAATCAGCCCCAGCATTTT.

The genes are TRBV5-5 and TRBJ1-4; D is perhaps TRBD1 (6 bases). This CDR3 region has 15 residues. Germline CDR1 reads SGHKS; CDR2 reads YYEKEE (reference sequence). V lost 0 bases and J 7 bases, leaving 13 bases between the germline ends. CDR3 bases: TGTGCCAGCAGCTTGGAACAGGGCGGAGTTGAAAAACTGTTTTTT. This translates into CASSLEQGGVEKLFF.

V gene TRBV4-3 combines with J gene TRBJ1-6; TRBD1 agrees at 10 bases. The ends lost 3 bases at V and 8 bases at J; junction bases unmatched: 13. Per germline, CDR1 LGHNA and CDR2 YSLEER. The CDR3 extends over 18 amino acids. Here the CDR3 reads CASSHEPGGTGADSPLHF. The CDR3 DNA reads as TGCGCCAGCAGCCACGAACCGGGGGGGACAGGGGCTGATTCACCCCTCCACTTT.

V is TRBV4-1 and J is TRBJ1-4; TRBD1 matches 7 bases. Trimming took 3 bases from V and 6 from J; bases not matched to a gene: 1. Germline V lookup: CDR1 MGHRA, CDR2 YSYEKL. This CDR3 is built from 13 residues. The CDR3 DNA is TGCGCCAGCAGCCATGACAGGGATGAAAAACTGTTTTTT. As protein: CASSHDRDEKLFF.

This clone was seen just once. The rearrangement uses TRBV5-4 and TRBJ2-7; 8 bases agree with TRBD1. Germline CDR1 SGHNT, CDR2 YYREEE (reference sequence). The J segment lost 3 bases and the V segment lost 3 bases, leaving 2 bases of the junction unmatched. The CDR3 length is 13 residues. CDR3 nucleotides: TGTGCCAGCAGCTATGACAGGGGCTACGAGCAGTACTTC. Protein: CASSYDRGYEQYF.

The chain couples TRBV6-5 to TRBJ1-6, with TRBD1 identical over 8 bases. The germline V gene has CDR1 MNHEY and CDR2 SVGAGI. This CDR3 region has 14 residues. Losses at the gene ends were 6 bases for V and 7 bases for J; bases not matched to a gene: 5. This CDR3 is CASRLGQENSPLHF. In DNA form, the CDR3 reads TGTGCCAGCAGACTGGGACAGGAGAATTCACCCCTCCACTTT.

The count of this clone is one. The chain has TRBV15 and TRBJ2-5, with 7 bases aligning to TRBD1. The CDR3 consists of 15 residues. The germline V gene has CDR1 LNHNV and CDR2 YYDKDF (reference sequence). J lost 5 bases, V lost 5 bases, and 11 bases had no gene match. CDR3 region: CATSPRGGLGETQYF. Here the CDR3 DNA reads TGTGCCACCAGCCCGAGAGGGGGCCTGGGGGAGACCCAGTACTTC.

V and J are TRBV16 and TRBJ1-1; 7 positions agree with TRBD1. Germline V CDR1 and CDR2: KGHSY, FQNENV. The junction had 8 bases not matched to a gene; V was cut back by 2 bases and J by 8 bases. The CDR3 runs 14 residues. The CDR3 region has the DNA TGTGCCAGCAGCCAACAGGGGGGAAGGGCAGAAGCTTTCTTT. It translates to CASSQQGGRAEAFF.

The V and J genes are TRBV5-6 and TRBJ2-7; D not certain. The germline CDR1 and CDR2 sequences are SGHDT and YYEEEE. V was trimmed by 1 base and J by 3 bases, leaving 11 bases between them. CDR3 size: 14 residues. CDR3 DNA: TGTGCCAGCAGCTTGAGCTTTGACTTCTACGAGCAGTACTTC. Amino acids: CASSLSFDFYEQYF.

The chain combines TRBV5-8 with TRBJ1-1; 11 nucleotides match TRBD1. The CDR3 totals 14 residues. Germline CDR1 SGHTS, CDR2 YDEGEE. V was clipped by 4 bases and J by 7 bases; unmatched bases: 6. The CDR3 spells CASSNGQGANEAFF. Written as DNA, the CDR3 is TGTGCCAGCAGCAACGGACAGGGGGCGAATGAAGCTTTCTTT.

The CDR3 DNA sequence: TGTGCCAGCAGCTTATGGGACAGGCAAAAAGAGACCCAGTACTTC. Encoded protein: CASSLWDRQKETQYF. The genes are TRBV7-8 and TRBJ2-5, with 8 nucleotides matching TRBD1. V lost 2 bases, J lost 3 bases, and 5 bases stayed unmatched. This CDR3 comprises 15 residues. CDR1 is SGHVS, CDR2 FQNEAQ, per germline.